Listed below are T cell receptor beta chains from one sample, sequenced in a study of blood T cell repertoires in COVID-19. Data came from immunoSEQ multiplex PCR; TCRdb stores just in-frame clones and leaves some out. The top ten hold 1% of the sample, which has 300,000 or so clones, about nine tenths seen once. Sample: peripheral blood. The receptors come from a man aged 45-65 years with active or convalescent COVID-19. Each CDR3 is given with its conserved first and last residue. Fields, in order: CDR3 length, J gene, D gene, clone size, V gene, CDR3 protein, CDR3 DNA. The D gene is left open where the match is weak. Clone size is shown for a subset of rows, as once, few, many or a class of expanded clone.

CDR3 length: 14; J gene: TRBJ1-5; D gene: TRBD1; clone size: -; V gene: TRBV7-2; CDR3 protein: CASSYTGANQPQHF; CDR3 DNA: TGTGCCAGCAGCTACACAGGGGCTAATCAGCCCCAGCATTTT
CDR3 length: 17; J gene: TRBJ2-3; D gene: TRBD1; clone size: -; V gene: TRBV18; CDR3 protein: CASSPPGQGASTDTQYF; CDR3 DNA: TGTGCCAGCTCACCACCGGGACAGGGGGCTAGCACAGATACGCAGTATTTT
CDR3 length: 14; J gene: TRBJ1-1; D gene: -; clone size: -; V gene: TRBV7-2; CDR3 protein: CASSLRQRNTEAFF; CDR3 DNA: TGTGCCAGCAGCTTACGACAACGGAACACTGAAGCTTTCTTT
CDR3 length: 15; J gene: TRBJ1-1; D gene: -; clone size: -; V gene: TRBV5-1; CDR3 protein: CASSLFGQTSTEAFF; CDR3 DNA: TGCGCCAGCAGCTTATTTGGACAGACCTCCACTGAAGCTTTCTTT
CDR3 length: 16; J gene: TRBJ2-3; D gene: TRBD2; clone size: -; V gene: TRBV19; CDR3 protein: CASSRQASGETDTQYF; CDR3 DNA: TGTGCCAGTAGTAGACAGGCTAGCGGGGAGACAGATACGCAGTATTTT
CDR3 length: 15; J gene: TRBJ2-7; D gene: -; clone size: once; V gene: TRBV5-1; CDR3 protein: CASSSGMGYPYEQYF; CDR3 DNA: TGCGCCAGCAGCTCCGGGATGGGGTATCCCTACGAGCAGTACTTC
CDR3 length: 13; J gene: TRBJ1-1; D gene: -; clone size: -; V gene: TRBV5-6; CDR3 protein: CASRGSLNTEAFF; CDR3 DNA: TGTGCCAGCAGAGGGAGTCTGAACACTGAAGCTTTCTTT
CDR3 length: 15; J gene: TRBJ1-6; D gene: TRBD1; clone size: -; V gene: TRBV5-6; CDR3 protein: CASSSNRGLDSPLHF; CDR3 DNA: TGTGCCAGCAGCTCCAACAGGGGGCTCGATTCACCCCTCCACTTT
CDR3 length: 14; J gene: TRBJ2-7; D gene: TRBD1; clone size: -; V gene: TRBV30; CDR3 protein: CAWTLGTATYEQYF; CDR3 DNA: TGTGCCTGGACCCTTGGGACAGCGACCTACGAGCAGTACTTC
CDR3 length: 15; J gene: TRBJ2-7; D gene: TRBD1; clone size: -; V gene: TRBV7-2; CDR3 protein: CASSLQTGISYEQYF; CDR3 DNA: TGTGCCAGCAGCTTACAGACAGGGATCTCCTACGAGCAGTACTTC
CDR3 length: 15; J gene: TRBJ2-3; D gene: -; clone size: -; V gene: TRBV19; CDR3 protein: CASSSIGHSTDTQYF; CDR3 DNA: TGTGCCAGTAGTTCCATAGGACACAGCACAGATACGCAGTATTTT
CDR3 length: 13; J gene: TRBJ1-3; D gene: -; clone size: -; V gene: TRBV11-2; CDR3 protein: CASGEGAGNTIYF; CDR3 DNA: TGTGCCAGCGGCGAGGGGGCTGGAAACACCATATATTTT
CDR3 length: 13; J gene: TRBJ2-1; D gene: -; clone size: -; V gene: TRBV28; CDR3 protein: CASSLDRNNEQFF; CDR3 DNA: TGTGCCAGCAGCCTGGACAGAAACAATGAGCAGTTCTTC
CDR3 length: 13; J gene: TRBJ2-7; D gene: TRBD2; clone size: -; V gene: TRBV12-3/TRBV12-4; CDR3 protein: CASSPISGGEQYF; CDR3 DNA: TGTGCCAGCAGTCCTATTAGCGGGGGCGAGCAGTACTTC
CDR3 length: 13; J gene: TRBJ1-1; D gene: TRBD1; clone size: -; V gene: TRBV12-5; CDR3 protein: CASVRTGATEAFF; CDR3 DNA: TGTGCTAGTGTCCGAACAGGGGCCACTGAAGCTTTCTTT
CDR3 length: 16; J gene: TRBJ1-5; D gene: -; clone size: -; V gene: TRBV30; CDR3 protein: CAWSVRGVHSNQPQHF; CDR3 DNA: TGTGCCTGGAGTGTACGGGGAGTCCATAGCAATCAGCCCCAGCATTTT
CDR3 length: 16; J gene: TRBJ2-1; D gene: TRBD2; clone size: -; V gene: TRBV2; CDR3 protein: CASSVDLAGGPNEQFF; CDR3 DNA: TGTGCCAGCAGTGTCGATCTAGCGGGAGGGCCAAATGAGCAGTTCTTC
CDR3 length: 15; J gene: TRBJ2-5; D gene: -; clone size: -; V gene: TRBV5-6; CDR3 protein: CASSFTTLGQETQYF; CDR3 DNA: TGTGCCAGCAGCTTCACGACTTTGGGCCAAGAGACCCAGTACTTC
CDR3 length: 16; J gene: TRBJ1-3; D gene: TRBD1; clone size: once; V gene: TRBV30; CDR3 protein: CAWSVPWDSPGNTIYF; CDR3 DNA: TGTGCCTGGAGTGTACCGTGGGACAGTCCTGGAAACACCATATATTTT